This T cell receptor beta chain was captured by sequencing in a study of spatial heterogeneity in lung cancer. MiXCR was run by TCRdb on the 5' RACE reads, yielding one entry per CDR3 protein. The sample carries more than 50,000 distinct CDR3 sequences, roughly 7% recorded once. The V gene lost 2 bases and the J gene lost 3 bases, with 8 bases spanning the gap. In germline, CDR1 is MGHRA, CDR2 YSYEKL. This CDR3 is 15 amino acids long. Time point here: sample taken at primary tumor resection. The authors sequenced whole RNA from tumor, nontumor lung or frozen PBMC without sorting. Samples were donated by 72 untreated early-stage non-small cell lung cancer patients.

This TCR derives from a female donor with early-stage non-small cell lung cancer. This sample comprised PBMCs, obtained at surgery. The chain combines TRBV4-1 with TRBJ2-6, with D hard to call. The CDR3, as DNA: TGCGCCAGCAGCCAAATAGTAGGTGGGGCCAACGTCCTGACTTTC. It specifies CASSQIVGGANVLTF.